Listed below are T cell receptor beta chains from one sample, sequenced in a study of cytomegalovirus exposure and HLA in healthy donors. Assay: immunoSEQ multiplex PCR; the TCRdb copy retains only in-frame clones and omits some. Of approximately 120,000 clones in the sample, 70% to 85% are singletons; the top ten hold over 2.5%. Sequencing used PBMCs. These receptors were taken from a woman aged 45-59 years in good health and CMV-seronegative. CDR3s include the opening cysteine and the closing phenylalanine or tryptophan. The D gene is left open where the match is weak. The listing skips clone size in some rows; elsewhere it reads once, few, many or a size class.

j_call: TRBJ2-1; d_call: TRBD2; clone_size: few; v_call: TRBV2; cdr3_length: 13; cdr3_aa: CASPLAGVDEQFF; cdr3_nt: TGTGCCAGCCCGCTAGCGGGAGTTGATGAGCAGTTCTTC
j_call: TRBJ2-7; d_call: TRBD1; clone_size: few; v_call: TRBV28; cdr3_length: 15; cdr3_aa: CASSQDRASSYEQYF; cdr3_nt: TGTGCCAGCAGCCAGGACAGGGCAAGCTCCTACGAGCAGTACTTC
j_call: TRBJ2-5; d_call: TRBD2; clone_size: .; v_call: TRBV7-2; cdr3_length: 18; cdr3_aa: CASSLLRGTSSLGETQYF; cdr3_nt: TGTGCCAGCAGCTTATTAAGGGGGACTAGCAGTTTAGGGGAGACCCAGTACTTC
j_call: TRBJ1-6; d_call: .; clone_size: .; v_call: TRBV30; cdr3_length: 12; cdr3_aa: CAWSVDSSPLHF; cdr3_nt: TGTGCCTGGAGTGTCGACTCTTCACCCCTCCACTTT
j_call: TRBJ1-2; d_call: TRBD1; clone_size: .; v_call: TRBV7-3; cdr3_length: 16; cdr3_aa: CASSEGAGAINYGYTF; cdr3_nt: TGTGCCAGCAGCGAGGGGGCAGGGGCCATTAACTATGGCTACACCTTC
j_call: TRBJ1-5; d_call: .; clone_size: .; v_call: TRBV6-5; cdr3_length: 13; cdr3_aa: CASSRQANQPQHF; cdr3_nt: TGTGCCAGCAGTCGACAGGCCAATCAGCCCCAGCATTTT
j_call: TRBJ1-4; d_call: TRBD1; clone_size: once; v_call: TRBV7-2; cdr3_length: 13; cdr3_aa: CASSMDRDEKLFF; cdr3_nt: TGTGCCAGCAGCATGGACAGGGATGAAAAACTGTTTTTT
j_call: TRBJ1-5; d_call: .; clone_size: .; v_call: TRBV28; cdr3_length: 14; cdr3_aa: CASSFLLNNQPQHF; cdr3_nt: TGTGCCAGCAGTTTTTTACTAAACAATCAGCCCCAGCATTTT
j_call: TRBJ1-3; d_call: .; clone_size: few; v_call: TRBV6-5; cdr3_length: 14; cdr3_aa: CASSSPGSGNTIYF; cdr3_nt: TGTGCCAGCAGTTCCCCGGGGTCTGGAAACACCATATATTTT
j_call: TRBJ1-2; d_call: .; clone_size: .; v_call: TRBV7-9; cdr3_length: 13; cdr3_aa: CASSPGRGYGYTF; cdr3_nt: TGTGCCAGCAGCCCCGGGAGAGGGTATGGCTACACCTTC
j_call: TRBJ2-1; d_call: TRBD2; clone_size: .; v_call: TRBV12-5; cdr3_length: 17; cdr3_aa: CASGLAPRLARYNEQFF; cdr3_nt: TGTGCTAGTGGTTTGGCTCCTAGACTAGCGAGGTACAATGAGCAGTTCTTC
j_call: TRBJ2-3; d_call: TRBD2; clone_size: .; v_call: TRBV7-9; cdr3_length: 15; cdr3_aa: CASSSSGRETDTQYF; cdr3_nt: TGTGCCAGCAGCAGTAGCGGGAGAGAAACAGATACGCAGTATTTT
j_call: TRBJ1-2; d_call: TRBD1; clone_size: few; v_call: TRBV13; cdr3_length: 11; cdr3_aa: CASSTGGGYTF; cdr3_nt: TGTGCCAGCAGCACAGGGGGCGGCTACACCTTC
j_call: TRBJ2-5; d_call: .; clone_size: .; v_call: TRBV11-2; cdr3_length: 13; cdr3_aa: CASTKRDQETQYF; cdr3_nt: TGTGCCAGCACTAAGCGGGACCAAGAGACCCAGTACTTC
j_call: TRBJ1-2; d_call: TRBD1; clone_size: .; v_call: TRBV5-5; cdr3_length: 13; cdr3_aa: CASSSSGGPGYTF; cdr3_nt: TGTGCCAGCAGCTCTTCAGGGGGCCCTGGCTACACCTTC
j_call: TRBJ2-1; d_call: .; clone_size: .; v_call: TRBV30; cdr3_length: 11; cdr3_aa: CAWKWANEQFF; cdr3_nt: TGTGCCTGGAAATGGGCGAATGAGCAGTTCTTC
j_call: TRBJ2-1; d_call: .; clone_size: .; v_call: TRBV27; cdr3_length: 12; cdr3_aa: CASVGLGRRQFF; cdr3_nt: TGTGCCAGCGTTGGCCTAGGGAGAAGGCAGTTCTTC
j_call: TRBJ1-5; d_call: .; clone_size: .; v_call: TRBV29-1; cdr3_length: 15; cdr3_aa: CSVGGGRDRNQPQHF; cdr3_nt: TGCAGCGTGGGGGGGGGCAGGGACCGAAATCAGCCCCAGCATTTT
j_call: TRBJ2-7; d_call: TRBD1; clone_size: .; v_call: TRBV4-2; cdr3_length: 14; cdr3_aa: CASREGQGNLEQYF; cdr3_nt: TGTGCCAGCAGAGAGGGACAGGGGAATCTCGAGCAGTACTTC
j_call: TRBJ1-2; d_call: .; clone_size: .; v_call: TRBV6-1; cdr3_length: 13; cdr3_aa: CASSEGMGGGYTF; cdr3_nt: TGTGCCAGCAGTGAAGGGATGGGGGGTGGCTACACCTTC
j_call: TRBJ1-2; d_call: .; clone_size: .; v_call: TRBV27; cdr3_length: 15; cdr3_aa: CASSLIGDDLDGYTF; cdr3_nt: TGTGCCAGCAGTTTAATCGGGGATGACCTTGATGGCTACACCTTC
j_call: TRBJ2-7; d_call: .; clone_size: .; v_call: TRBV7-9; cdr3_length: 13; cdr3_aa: CASSSSQGGEQYF; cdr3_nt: TGTGCCAGCAGCTCCTCCCAGGGTGGGGAGCAGTACTTC
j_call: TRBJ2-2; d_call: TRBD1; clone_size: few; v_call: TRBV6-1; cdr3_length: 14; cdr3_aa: CASSATGGTGELFF; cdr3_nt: TGTGCCAGCAGTGCTACAGGGGGCACCGGGGAGCTGTTTTTT
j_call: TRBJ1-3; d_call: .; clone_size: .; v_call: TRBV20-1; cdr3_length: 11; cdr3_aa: CSARQGNTIYF; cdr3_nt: TGCAGTGCTAGACAGGGGAACACCATATATTTT
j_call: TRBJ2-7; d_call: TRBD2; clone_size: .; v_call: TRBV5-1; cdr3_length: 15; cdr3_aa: CASSLDGTSAYKQYF; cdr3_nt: TGCGCCAGCAGCTTGGACGGGACTAGCGCCTACAAGCAGTACTTC
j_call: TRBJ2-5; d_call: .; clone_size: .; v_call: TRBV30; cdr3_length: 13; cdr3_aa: CAWSVLVQETQYF; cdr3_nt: TGTGCCTGGAGTGTACTCGTCCAAGAGACCCAGTACTTC
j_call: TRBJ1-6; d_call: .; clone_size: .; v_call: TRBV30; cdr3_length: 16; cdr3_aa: CACPSGAGAVNSPLHF; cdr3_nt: TGTGCCTGCCCCTCAGGTGCGGGGGCGGTTAATTCACCCCTCCACTTT
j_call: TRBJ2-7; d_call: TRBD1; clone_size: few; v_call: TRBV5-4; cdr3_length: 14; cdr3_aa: CASSIGTGGYEQYF; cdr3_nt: TGTGCCAGCAGCATCGGGACAGGGGGCTACGAGCAGTACTTC
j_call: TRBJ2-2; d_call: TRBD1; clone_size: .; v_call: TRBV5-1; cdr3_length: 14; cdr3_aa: CASSWTGGTGELFF; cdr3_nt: TGCGCCAGCAGTTGGACAGGGGGGACCGGGGAGCTGTTTTTT
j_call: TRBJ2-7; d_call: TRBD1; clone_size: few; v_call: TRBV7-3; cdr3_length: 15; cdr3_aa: CASSTLGTGGYEQYF; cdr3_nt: TGTGCCAGCAGCACGCTGGGGACAGGGGGTTACGAGCAGTACTTC
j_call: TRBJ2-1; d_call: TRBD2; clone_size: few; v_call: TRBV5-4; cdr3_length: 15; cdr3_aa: CASSLGSGIHNEQFF; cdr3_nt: TGTGCCAGCAGCTTGGGCAGCGGGATCCACAATGAGCAGTTCTTC
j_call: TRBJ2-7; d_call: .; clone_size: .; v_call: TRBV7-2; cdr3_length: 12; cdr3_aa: CASSRQAYEQYF; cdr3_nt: TGTGCCAGCAGCCGACAGGCATACGAGCAGTACTTC
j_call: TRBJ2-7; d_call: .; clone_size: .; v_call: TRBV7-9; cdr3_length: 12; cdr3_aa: CAGSLARSEQHF; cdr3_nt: TGTGCCGGCAGCTTAGCGAGAAGCGAGCAGCACTTC